This T cell receptor beta chain was sequenced in a study of identical twins. Study findings and constraints: Because invariant MAIT and iNKT cells could be present, zero-insertion analyses could be partly confounded. The degree of excess twin sharing was weaker in beta out-of-frame sequences.

With regard to this clonotype: Its matching antigen is unknown.

A universal primer site was created by template switching, with the cDNA bearing unique molecular identifiers. Using its own MiXCR run on the 5' RACE reads, TCRdb lists one record per CDR3 protein. Of 350,000 to 400,000 distinct CDR3 sequences listed, approximately 10% are singletons. Trimming removed 6 bases from V and 5 bases from J, with 16 bases in between. CDR1 is MNHEY, CDR2 SVGAGI, per germline. The CDR3 loop spans 14 amino acids. The clonotype comes from a woman between 45 and 65 years old in good health. This chain connects TRBV6-5 to TRBJ1-1; D remains unclear. Material: naive T cells sorted from blood. The chain's CDR3 is CASSPGIGRTEAFF. The CDR3, as DNA: TGTGCCAGCAGCCCGGGGATCGGAAGGACTGAAGCTTTCTTT.